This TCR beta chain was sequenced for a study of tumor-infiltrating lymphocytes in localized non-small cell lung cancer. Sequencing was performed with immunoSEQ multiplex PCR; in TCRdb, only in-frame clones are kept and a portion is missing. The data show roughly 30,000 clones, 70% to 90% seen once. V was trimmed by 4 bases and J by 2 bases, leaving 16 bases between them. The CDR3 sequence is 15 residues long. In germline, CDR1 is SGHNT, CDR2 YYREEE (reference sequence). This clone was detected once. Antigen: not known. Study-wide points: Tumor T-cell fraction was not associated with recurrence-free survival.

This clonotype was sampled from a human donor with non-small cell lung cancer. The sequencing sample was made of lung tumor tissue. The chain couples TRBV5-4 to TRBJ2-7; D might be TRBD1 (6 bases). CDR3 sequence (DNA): TGTGCCAGCAGCCCACCCCCAGGGGCGACCTACGAGCAGTACTTC. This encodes CASSPPPGATYEQYF.